The 23 T cell receptor beta chains in this list originate from one sample, sequenced in a study of early stage breast cancer tumors. The repertoire was sequenced with immunoSEQ multiplex PCR; TCRdb's copy has only in-frame clones and lacks some. The sample contains roughly 1,600 clones, around 75% of which appear only once. Sequenced sample: normal breast tissue next to the tumor. These receptors all stem from a person between 65 and 79 years old with breast cancer.

The chain joins TRBV7-2 to TRBJ2-1; the D gene is possibly TRBD2 (7 bases). Per germline, CDR1 SGHTA and CDR2 FQGNSA. The ends were cut back, 1 base at V and 5 bases at J, with 12 bases in the middle. The CDR3 runs to 15 residues. CDR3 amino acids: CASSLDRGANNEQFF. DNA of the CDR3: TGTGCCAGCAGCTTAGACCGGGGGGCCAACAATGAGCAGTTCTTC.

The chain has TRBV5-4 and TRBJ2-3; no firm D call. This CDR3 is built from 12 residues. The germline V gene encodes CDR1 SGHNT and CDR2 YYREEE (reference sequence). Trimming removed 5 bases at V and 0 bases at J, with 4 bases between. The CDR3 here is CASSESTDTQYF. CDR3 sequence (DNA): TGTGCCAGCAGTGAGAGCACAGATACGCAGTATTTT.

The rearrangement links TRBV4-2 to TRBJ2-7; D gene unclear. Trimming removed 5 bases at V and 1 base at J, with 12 bases between. The CDR3 consists of 14 residues. Looked up from germline, CDR1 is LGHNA and CDR2 is YNFKEQ. CDR3 bases: TGTGCCAGCAGCAAACCTGACACTTCCTACGAGCAGTACTTC. Encoded protein: CASSKPDTSYEQYF.

The chain links TRBV7-6 to TRBJ2-7; D perhaps matches TRBD1 (5 bases). CDR3 length: 14 residues. The V and J ends lost 5 bases and 3 bases respectively, with 14 bases between them. Germline V gene data show CDR1 as SGHVS and CDR2 as FNYEAQ. The CDR3 loop reads CASSPDTDSYEQYF. The CDR3 DNA reads as TGTGCCAGCAGCCCCGACACTGACAGCTACGAGCAGTACTTC.

V and J are TRBV6-1 and TRBJ1-6, with 10 positions matching TRBD1. Germline V CDR1 and CDR2: MNHNS, SASEGT. V trimming: 3 bases; J trimming: 10 bases; junction bases outside the gene matches: 3. The CDR3 totals 14 residues. This chain's CDR3 is CASSEGTGVSPLHF. The CDR3 DNA sequence: TGTGCCAGCAGTGAGGGGACAGGGGTGTCACCCCTCCACTTT.

V and J are TRBV6-1 and TRBJ1-3; no definite D call. Trimming pared 5 bases from V and 0 bases from J, leaving 8 bases between. CDR3 length: 14 amino acids. Germline V gene data show CDR1 as MNHNS and CDR2 as SASEGT. This CDR3 is CASSLASSGNTIYF. The CDR3 bases are TGTGCCAGCAGTCTTGCCAGCTCTGGAAACACCATATATTTT.

The rearrangement joins TRBV6-1 to TRBJ1-3, with D maybe TRBD1 (6 bases). From germline, CDR1 is MNHNS and CDR2 SASEGT. This CDR3 has 15 residues. Trimming left V 5 bases short and J 2 bases short, with 13 bases between. For the CDR3, the DNA is TGTGCCAGCAGTCGGAATACAGGGACTGGAAACACCATATATTTT. Translation gives CASSRNTGTGNTIYF.

The CDR3 spells CASSLFGRDTQYF. The CDR3 DNA reads as TGTGCCAGCAGCCTATTTGGGAGAGATACGCAGTATTTT. The chain has TRBV28 and TRBJ2-3; TRBD2 is a possible D gene (5 bases). Deletions cut 6 bases from V and 5 bases from J, with 12 bases between. From germline, CDR1 is MDHEN and CDR2 SYDVKM. This CDR3 has 13 residues.

The chain combines TRBV30 with TRBJ1-1; no clear D. V was pared by 5 bases and J by 4 bases, with 23 bases between. The CDR3 totals 16 residues. Germline loops: CDR1 GTSNPN, CDR2 SVGIG (reference sequence). Here the CDR3 DNA reads TGTGCCTGGGCGAGGGCTGGTGGAGTGCGGGTCACTGAAGCTTTCTTT. It is translated as CAWARAGGVRVTEAFF.

The chain recombines TRBV14 with TRBJ2-1, with D possibly TRBD2 on 5 matching bases. The CDR3 covers 17 residues. V was clipped by 3 bases and J by 2 bases, with 17 bases between them. Germline CDR1 and CDR2: SGHDN and FVKESK. The CDR3 bases are TGTGCCAGCAGCCACCTAGGGAGCTTGGACCCCTACAATGAGCAGTTCTTC. The encoded protein is CASSHLGSLDPYNEQFF.

The genes are TRBV18 and TRBJ2-3; 12 bases agree with TRBD2. J was trimmed by 6 bases and V by 3 bases; bases with no gene match: 4. CDR3 length: 15 amino acids. Germline values: CDR1 KGHSH, CDR2 LQKENI. CDR3 nucleotides: TGTGCCAGCTCACCCGGACTAGCGGGGATTGATACGCAGTATTTT. It yields the protein CASSPGLAGIDTQYF.

The chain uses TRBV11-2 and TRBJ2-2, with 9 nucleotides matching TRBD1. The CDR3 covers 14 residues. V trimming: 5 bases; J trimming: 6 bases; junction bases outside the gene matches: 4. The V gene's germline CDR1 is SGHAT and CDR2 FQNNGV. The CDR3 nucleotides are TGTGCCAGCAGCGTGACAGGGGGTCCCGGGGAGCTGTTTTTT. It is translated as CASSVTGGPGELFF.

The genes are TRBV4-2 and TRBJ2-2; D unclear. The CDR3 is 12 residues long. Trimming removed 6 bases from V and 5 bases from J, with 7 bases in between. The germline V gene encodes CDR1 LGHNA and CDR2 YNFKEQ. CDR3 sequence reads: CASSFSTGELFF. Here the CDR3 DNA reads TGTGCCAGCAGTTTTTCTACCGGGGAGCTGTTTTTT.

J is TRBJ2-2 and V is TRBV19, with D possibly being TRBD2 (7 bases). Per the germline V gene, CDR1 is LNHDA and CDR2 is SQIVND (reference sequence). With 1 base removed from V and 6 bases from J, the gap between germline ends came to 12 bases. This CDR3 contains 15 residues. The CDR3 sequence: CASSIAGGAAGELFF. The CDR3 bases are TGTGCCAGTAGTATAGCGGGGGGCGCGGCCGGGGAGCTGTTTTTT.

The chain links TRBV5-5 to TRBJ2-2, with 8 bases matching TRBD2. The germline V gene encodes CDR1 SGHKS and CDR2 YYEKEE (reference sequence). V shed 7 bases, J shed 6 bases, and the junction held 14 bases outside the gene matches. The CDR3 runs to 16 residues. The CDR3 DNA sequence: TGTGCCAGCTGTGGGTTTTTGGCGGGGGGCTCCGGGGAGCTGTTTTTT. Translated: CASCGFLAGGSGELFF.

V is TRBV4-1 and J is TRBJ1-2; D remains unclear. Trimming removed 3 bases at V and 7 bases at J, with 12 bases between. CDR1 MGHRA and CDR2 YSYEKL come from the germline V gene. This CDR3 is built from 13 residues. For the CDR3, the DNA is TGCGCCAGCAGCCAGAGGCCGGGTGCTGGCTACACCTTC. Residues: CASSQRPGAGYTF.

The gene calls are TRBV2 and TRBJ2-5; tentatively, D is TRBD2 (5 bases). Per germline, CDR1 SNHLY and CDR2 FYNNEI. V gave up 5 bases and J gave up 9 bases, with 10 bases separating them. The CDR3 consists of 11 residues. The CDR3 here is CASSTTGAQYF. The CDR3 region has the DNA TGTGCCAGCAGTACTACCGGGGCCCAGTACTTC.

The chain joins TRBV30 to TRBJ2-2; 7 bases align to TRBD1. Germline V CDR1 and CDR2: GTSNPN, SVGIG (reference sequence). V was clipped by 2 bases and J by 4 bases; unmatched bases: 7. The CDR3 is 15 residues long. In DNA, the CDR3 is TGTGCCTGGAGTAATCCGGGACAGACCACCGGGGAGCTGTTTTTT. Its translation is CAWSNPGQTTGELFF.

CDR3 region: CASSGGTGDSNEQFF. CDR3 nucleotides: TGTGCCAGCAGTGGGGGGACAGGGGACTCCAATGAGCAGTTCTTC. The V gene is TRBV6-4, the J gene TRBJ2-1; TRBD1 matches 10 bases. Per germline, CDR1 MRHNA and CDR2 SNTAGT. The CDR3 is 15 residues long. V trimming: 4 bases; J trimming: 6 bases; junction bases outside the gene matches: 6.

This sequence joins TRBV5-4 and TRBJ2-3; D perhaps matches TRBD2 (5 bases). V was trimmed by 5 bases and J by 0 bases, leaving 13 bases between them. The germline CDR1 and CDR2 sequences are SGHNT and YYREEE (reference sequence). CDR3 length equals 15 residues. CDR3 sequence (DNA): TGTGCCAGCAGGCGTCGAGCGGATAGCACAGATACGCAGTATTTT. Residues: CASRRRADSTDTQYF.

This clone was counted only a few times. The rearrangement joins TRBV18 to TRBJ1-1; D perhaps matches TRBD1 (5 bases). Trimming pared 1 base from V and 8 bases from J, leaving 8 bases between. The V gene's germline CDR1 is KGHSH and CDR2 LQKENI. The CDR3 sequence is 12 residues long. The CDR3 sequence: CASSPRGLEAFF. CDR3 coding DNA: TGTGCCAGCTCACCACGGGGCCTCGAAGCTTTCTTT.

The chain recombines TRBV30 with TRBJ2-7; possibly TRBD2 for D (5 bases). The CDR3 is 14 residues long. V shed 0 bases and J shed 7 bases, with 16 bases lying between them. Per the germline V gene, CDR1 is GTSNPN and CDR2 is SVGIG (reference sequence). The CDR3 nucleotides read TGTGCCTGGAGTGTTCCTATGCGGGTTAGGGAGCAGTACTTC. Translation gives CAWSVPMRVREQYF.

This chain uses TRBV29-1 with TRBJ1-1, with TRBD1 matching 7 bases. Germline lookup yields CDR1 SQVTM and CDR2 ANQGSEA. The V and J ends lost 7 bases and 4 bases, in that order; junction bases with no gene match: 9. There are 13 residues in the CDR3. CDR3: CSAVRTGGTEAFF. DNA of the CDR3: TGCAGCGCCGTCAGGACAGGAGGCACTGAAGCTTTCTTT. Filled out from reference TRBV29-1 and TRBJ1-1, the complete variable domain reads SAVISQKPSRDICQRGTSLTIQCQVDSQVTMMFWYRQQPGQSLTLIATANQGSEATYESGFVIDKFPISRPNLTFSTLTVSNMSPEDSSIYLCSAVRTGGTEAFFGQGTRLTVV.